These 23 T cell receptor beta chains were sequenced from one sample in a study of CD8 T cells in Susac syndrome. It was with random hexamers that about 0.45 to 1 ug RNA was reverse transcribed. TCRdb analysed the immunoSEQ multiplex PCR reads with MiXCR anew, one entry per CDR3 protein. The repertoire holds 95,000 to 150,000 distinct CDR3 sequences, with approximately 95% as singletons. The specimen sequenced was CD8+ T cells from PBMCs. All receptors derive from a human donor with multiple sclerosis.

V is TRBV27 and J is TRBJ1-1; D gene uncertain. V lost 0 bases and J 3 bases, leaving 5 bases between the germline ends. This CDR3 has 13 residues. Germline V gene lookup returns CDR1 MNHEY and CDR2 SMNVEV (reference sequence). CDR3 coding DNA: TGTGCCAGCAGTTTATCGGTGGACACTGAAGCTTTCTTT. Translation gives CASSLSVDTEAFF.

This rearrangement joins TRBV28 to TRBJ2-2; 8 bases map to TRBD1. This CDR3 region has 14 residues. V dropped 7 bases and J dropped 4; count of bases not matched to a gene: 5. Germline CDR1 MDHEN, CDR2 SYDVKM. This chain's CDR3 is CASTLTGVTGELFF. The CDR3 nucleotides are TGTGCCAGCACCCTGACAGGGGTCACCGGGGAGCTGTTTTTT.

The CDR3: CASSLAGGDYGYTF. The CDR3 DNA follows: TGTGCCAGCAGCTTAGCAGGGGGAGACTATGGCTACACCTTC. The V gene is TRBV7-2, the J gene TRBJ1-2, with D perhaps TRBD1 (6 bases). V shed 0 bases and J shed 3 bases, with 8 bases lying between them. The CDR3 length is 14 residues. Germline CDR1 reads SGHTA; CDR2 reads FQGNSA.

CDR3 in amino acids: CASSRGGAGELFF. CDR3 nucleotides: TGTGCCAGCAGCCGAGGGGGGGCCGGGGAGCTGTTTTTT. The chain joins TRBV6-9 to TRBJ2-2, with D perhaps TRBD2 (7 bases). V gave up 6 bases and J gave up 6 bases, with 11 bases separating them. This CDR3 contains 13 residues. Per the germline V gene, CDR1 is MNHGY and CDR2 is SVAAGI.

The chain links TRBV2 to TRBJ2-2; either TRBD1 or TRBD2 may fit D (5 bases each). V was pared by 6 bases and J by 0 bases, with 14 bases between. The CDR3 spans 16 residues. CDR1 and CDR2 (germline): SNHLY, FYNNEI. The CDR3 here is CASRLLGVANTGELFF. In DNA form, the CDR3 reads TGTGCCAGCAGACTCTTGGGGGTAGCGAACACCGGGGAGCTGTTTTTT.

The CDR3 nucleotides are TGTGCCAGCAGTGGTACTTTGAGAGGTCCAAGCTCCTACAATGAGCAGTTCTTC. It specifies CASSGTLRGPSSYNEQFF. The chain carries TRBV2 and TRBJ2-1; D is uncertain. Looked up from germline, CDR1 is SNHLY and CDR2 is FYNNEI. V gave up 4 bases and J gave up 0 bases, with 19 bases separating them. This CDR3 has 18 residues.

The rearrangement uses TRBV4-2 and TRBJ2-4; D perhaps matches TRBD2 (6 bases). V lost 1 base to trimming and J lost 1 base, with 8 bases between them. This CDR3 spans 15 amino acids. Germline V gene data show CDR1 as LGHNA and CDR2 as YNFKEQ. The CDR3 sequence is CASSQAGGAKNIQYF. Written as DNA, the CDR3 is TGTGCCAGCAGCCAAGCCGGAGGGGCCAAAAACATTCAGTACTTC.

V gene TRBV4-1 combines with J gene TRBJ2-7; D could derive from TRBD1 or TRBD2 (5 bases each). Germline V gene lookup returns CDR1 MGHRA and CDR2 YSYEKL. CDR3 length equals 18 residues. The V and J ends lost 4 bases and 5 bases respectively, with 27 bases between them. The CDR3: CASSPQSGPGRPGDEQYF. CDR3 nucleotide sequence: TGCGCCAGCAGCCCCCAATCAGGACCGGGACGGCCTGGGGACGAGCAGTACTTC.

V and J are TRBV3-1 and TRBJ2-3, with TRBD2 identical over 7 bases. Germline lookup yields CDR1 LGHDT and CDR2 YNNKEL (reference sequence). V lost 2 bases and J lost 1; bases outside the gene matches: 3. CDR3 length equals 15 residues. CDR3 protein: CASSQWGGGTDTQYF. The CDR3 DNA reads TGTGCCAGCAGCCAATGGGGGGGAGGCACAGATACGCAGTATTTT.

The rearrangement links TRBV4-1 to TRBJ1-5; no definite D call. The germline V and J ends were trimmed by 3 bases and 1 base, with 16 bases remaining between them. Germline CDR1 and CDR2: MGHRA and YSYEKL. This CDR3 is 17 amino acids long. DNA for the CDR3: TGCGCCAGCAGCCAGGGCATTATGGGCAAAAGCAATCAGCCCCAGCATTTT. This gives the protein CASSQGIMGKSNQPQHF.

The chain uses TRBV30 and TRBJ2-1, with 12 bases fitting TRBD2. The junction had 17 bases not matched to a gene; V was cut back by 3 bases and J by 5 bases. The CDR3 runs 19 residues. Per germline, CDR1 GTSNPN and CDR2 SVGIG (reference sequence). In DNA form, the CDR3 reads TGTGCCTGGAGGCTAAAGACTAGCGGGAGAGTCTATTGGGACAATGAGCAGTTCTTC. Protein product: CAWRLKTSGRVYWDNEQFF.

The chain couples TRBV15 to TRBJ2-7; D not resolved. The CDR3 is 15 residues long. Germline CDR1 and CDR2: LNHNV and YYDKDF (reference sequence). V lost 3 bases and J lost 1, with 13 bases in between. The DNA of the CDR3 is TGTGCCACCAGCAGGTCCAGGCAGGTGTCCTACGAGCAGTACTTC. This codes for CATSRSRQVSYEQYF.

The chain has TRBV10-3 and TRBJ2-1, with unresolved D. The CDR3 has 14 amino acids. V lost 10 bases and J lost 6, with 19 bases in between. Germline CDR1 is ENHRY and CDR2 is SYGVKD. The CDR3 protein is CATANPNRPNEQFF. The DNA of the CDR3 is TGTGCCACCGCTAACCCAAATCGGCCCAATGAGCAGTTCTTC.

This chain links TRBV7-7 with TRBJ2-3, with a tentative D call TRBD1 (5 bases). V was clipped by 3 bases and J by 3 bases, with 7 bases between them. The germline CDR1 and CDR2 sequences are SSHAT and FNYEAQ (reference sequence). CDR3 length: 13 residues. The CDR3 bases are TGTGCCAGCAGCTTGGACACGACAGATACGCAGTATTTT. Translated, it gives CASSLDTTDTQYF.

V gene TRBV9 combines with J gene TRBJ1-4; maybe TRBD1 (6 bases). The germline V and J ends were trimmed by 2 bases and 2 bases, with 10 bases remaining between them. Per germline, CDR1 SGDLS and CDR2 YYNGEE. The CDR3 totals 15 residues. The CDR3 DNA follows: TGTGCCAGCAGCGTGGGGGGGGCGACTAATGAAAAACTGTTTTTT. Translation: CASSVGGATNEKLFF.

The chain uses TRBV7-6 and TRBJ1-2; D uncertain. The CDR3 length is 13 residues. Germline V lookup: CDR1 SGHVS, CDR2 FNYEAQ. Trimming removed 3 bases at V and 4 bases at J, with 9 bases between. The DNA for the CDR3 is TGTGCCAGCAGCTTTAACACGATCTATGGCTACACCTTC. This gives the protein CASSFNTIYGYTF. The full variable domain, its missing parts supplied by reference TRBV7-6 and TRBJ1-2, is GAGVSQSPRYKVTKRGQDVALRCDPISGHVSLYWYRQALGQGPEFLTYFNYEAQQDKSGLPNDRFSAERPEGSISTLTIQRTEQRDSAMYRCASSFNTIYGYTFGSGTRLTVV.

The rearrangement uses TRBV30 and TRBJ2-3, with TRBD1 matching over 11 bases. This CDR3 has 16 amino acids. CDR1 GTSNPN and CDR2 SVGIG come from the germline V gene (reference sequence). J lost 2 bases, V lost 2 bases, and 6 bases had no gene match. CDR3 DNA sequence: TGTGCCTGGAGTAGCGGGACAGGGGGTCTCACAGATACGCAGTATTTT. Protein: CAWSSGTGGLTDTQYF. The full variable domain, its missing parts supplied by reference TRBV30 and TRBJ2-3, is SQTIHQWPATLVQPVGSPLSLECTVEGTSNPNLYWYRQAAGRGLQLLFYSVGIGQISSEVPQNLSASRPQDRQFILSSKKLLLSDSGFYLCAWSSGTGGLTDTQYFGPGTRLTVL.

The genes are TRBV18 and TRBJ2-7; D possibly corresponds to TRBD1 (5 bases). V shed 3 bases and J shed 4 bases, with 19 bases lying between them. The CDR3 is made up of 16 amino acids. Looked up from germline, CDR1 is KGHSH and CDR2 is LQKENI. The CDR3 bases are TGTGCCAGCTCACCTAACCGACAGTCGGCAAGTTACGAGCAGTACTTC. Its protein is CASSPNRQSASYEQYF.

The CDR3 nucleotides are TGTGCCAGCAGCCGAGGGCTAGCGGGAGGCACAGATACGCAGTATTTT. Its translation: CASSRGLAGGTDTQYF. The gene calls are TRBV5-4 and TRBJ2-3, with 10 bases identical to TRBD2. This CDR3 has 16 residues. Trimming cost V 4 bases and J 1 base; bases outside gene matches: 6. CDR1 and CDR2 (germline): SGHNT, YYREEE (reference sequence). Supplemented by reference TRBV5-4 and TRBJ2-3, the full variable domain reads ETGVTQSPTHLIKTRGQQVTLRCSSQSGHNTVSWYQQALGQGPQFIFQYYREEENGRGNFPPRFSGLQFPNYSSELNVNALELDDSALYLCASSRGLAGGTDTQYFGPGTRLTVL.

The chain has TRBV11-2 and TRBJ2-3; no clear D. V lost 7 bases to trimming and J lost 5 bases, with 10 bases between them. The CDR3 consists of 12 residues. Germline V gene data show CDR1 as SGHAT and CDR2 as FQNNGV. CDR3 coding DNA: TGTGCCAGCAATAGAGCACAAGATACGCAGTATTTT. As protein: CASNRAQDTQYF.

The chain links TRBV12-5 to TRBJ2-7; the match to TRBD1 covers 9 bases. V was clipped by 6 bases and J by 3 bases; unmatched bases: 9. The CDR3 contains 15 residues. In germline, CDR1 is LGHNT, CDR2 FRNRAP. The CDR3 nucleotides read TGTGCTAGTGGGATCGAACCGGGACAGGGCTACGAGCAGTACTTC. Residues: CASGIEPGQGYEQYF.

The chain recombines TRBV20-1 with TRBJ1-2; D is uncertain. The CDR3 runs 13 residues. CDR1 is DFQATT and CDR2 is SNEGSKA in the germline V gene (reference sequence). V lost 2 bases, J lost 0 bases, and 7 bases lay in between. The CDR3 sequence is CSARWQTNYGYTF. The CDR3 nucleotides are TGCAGTGCTAGATGGCAGACTAACTATGGCTACACCTTC.

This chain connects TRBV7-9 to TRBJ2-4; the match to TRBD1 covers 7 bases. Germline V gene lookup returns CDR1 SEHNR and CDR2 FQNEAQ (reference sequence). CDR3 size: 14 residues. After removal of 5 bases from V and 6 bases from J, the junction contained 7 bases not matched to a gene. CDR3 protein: CASSLDRERNIQYF. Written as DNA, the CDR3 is TGTGCCAGCAGCCTCGACAGGGAGAGAAACATTCAGTACTTC.